One sample yielded the 24 T cell receptor beta chains listed below, sequenced in a study of cytomegalovirus exposure and HLA in healthy donors. Primers included in the PCR were 60 Vbeta and 13 Jbeta primers. TCRdb keeps only in-frame clones here, not all; method: immunoSEQ multiplex PCR. The sample holds 60,000 to 80,000 clones, 60% to 80% seen once. The source material was PBMCs. These receptors were taken from a girl aged 10 to 17 in good health and CMV-seropositive.

J is TRBJ2-6 and V is TRBV5-4; unclear D gene. This CDR3 has 15 residues. CDR1 and CDR2 (germline): SGHNT, YYREEE (reference sequence). The germline V and J ends were trimmed by 4 bases and 0 bases, with 8 bases remaining between them. The CDR3 here is CASSPRFSGANVLTF. CDR3 DNA sequence: TGTGCCAGCAGCCCCAGGTTCTCTGGGGCCAACGTCCTGACTTTC.

CDR3 coding DNA: TGTGCCAGCTCCAGGACTAGCGGGCCCAGGGCCCAAGAGACCCAGTACTTC. It specifies CASSRTSGPRAQETQYF. The rearrangement links TRBV2 to TRBJ2-5; 11 nucleotides match TRBD2. V shed 8 bases, J shed 1 base, and the junction held 12 bases outside the gene matches. Looked up from germline, CDR1 is SNHLY and CDR2 is FYNNEI. This CDR3 is 17 amino acids long.

The J gene is TRBJ2-1, the V gene TRBV28; 8 bases fit TRBD2. CDR1 MDHEN and CDR2 SYDVKM come from the germline V gene. The CDR3 has 14 residues. Germline trimming cut 10 bases from V and 2 bases from J; bases unmatched to any gene: 7. For the CDR3, the DNA is TGTGCCACTGCACTAGCGGCTACCTACAATGAGCAGTTCTTC. Its translation is CATALAATYNEQFF.

The chain is built from TRBV5-1 and TRBJ2-5; weak D call: TRBD2 (7 bases). Trimming took off 4 bases at V and 2 bases at J, with 12 bases between the two ends. This CDR3 region has 14 residues. CDR1 is SGHRS and CDR2 is YFSETQ in the germline V gene. The CDR3 reads CASSIQGGQETQYF. The CDR3 bases are TGCGCCAGCAGCATACAGGGAGGGCAAGAGACCCAGTACTTC. Full variable domain (remainder filled in from reference TRBV5-1 and TRBJ2-5): KAGVTQTPRYLIKTRGQQVTLSCSPISGHRSVSWYQQTPGQGLQFLFEYFSETQRNKGNFPGRFSGRQFSNSRSEMNVSTLELGDSALYLCASSIQGGQETQYFGPGTRLLVL.

This clone was counted a single time. The chain combines TRBV6-1 with TRBJ1-5; D is possibly TRBD1 (6 bases). CDR3 length: 13 residues. The germline V gene has CDR1 MNHNS and CDR2 SASEGT. V was trimmed by 11 bases and J by 7 bases, leaving 18 bases between them. The CDR3 loop is CAGYYRVRQPQHF. CDR3 in DNA: TGTGCCGGATATTACAGGGTAAGGCAGCCCCAGCATTTT.

The chain recombines TRBV4-3 with TRBJ1-2; 7 positions agree with TRBD1. After removal of 1 base from V and 5 bases from J, the junction contained 7 bases not matched to a gene. Germline CDR1 LGHNA, CDR2 YSLEER. CDR3 size: 15 residues. CDR3 coding DNA: TGCGCCAGCAGCCAAGGGGACAGTAGACAATATGGCTACACCTTC. Translated: CASSQGDSRQYGYTF.

In this sample, this clone turned up once. The rearrangement uses TRBV10-1 and TRBJ2-3; the match to TRBD2 covers 9 bases. V lost 4 bases and J lost 0; bases outside the gene matches: 2. The CDR3 consists of 15 residues. The germline V gene encodes CDR1 WNHNN and CDR2 SYGVQD (reference sequence). The CDR3 DNA follows: TGCGCCAGCAGTGCTAGCGGGGCTAGCACAGATACGCAGTATTTT. Protein: CASSASGASTDTQYF.

The V gene is TRBV7-9, the J gene TRBJ2-7; 8 bases are a match to TRBD1. This CDR3 has 14 amino acids. V shed 5 bases, J shed 0 bases, and the junction held 3 bases outside the gene matches. The germline V gene encodes CDR1 SEHNR and CDR2 FQNEAQ (reference sequence). The CDR3 here is CASSPTGGSYEQYF. In DNA, the CDR3 is TGTGCCAGCAGCCCTACAGGGGGCTCCTACGAGCAGTACTTC.

This chain links TRBV2 with TRBJ2-2; D is unclear. Per the germline V gene, CDR1 is SNHLY and CDR2 is FYNNEI. CDR3 size: 13 residues. Trimming took 6 bases from V and 10 from J, leaving 15 bases between them. CDR3 region: CASSELEEKELFF. The CDR3 nucleotides are TGTGCCAGCAGCGAATTAGAGGAGAAGGAGCTGTTTTTT.

The chain carries TRBV7-9 and TRBJ2-2; D is possibly TRBD2 (6 bases). The CDR3 extends over 16 amino acids. The germline CDR1 and CDR2 sequences are SEHNR and FQNEAQ (reference sequence). V lost 5 bases, J lost 9 bases, and 22 bases lay in between. The CDR3 bases are TGTGCCAGCAGCCACAACAGGAGGGGTTTTACGTGGGAGCTGTTTTTT. It codes for CASSHNRRGFTWELFF.

This sequence joins TRBV6-5 and TRBJ1-2; D possibly corresponds to TRBD1 (5 bases). The CDR3 has 13 amino acids. Trimming shortened V by 6 bases and J by 8 bases, and 16 bases separated the two germline ends. Germline V lookup: CDR1 MNHEY, CDR2 SVGAGI. CDR3 region: CASSPRGFGGYTF. In DNA, the CDR3 is TGTGCCAGCAGCCCTAGGGGATTCGGGGGCTACACCTTC.

This chain connects TRBV4-1 to TRBJ2-3; 12 bases are a match to TRBD2. Trimming took 6 bases from V and 4 from J; bases not matched to a gene: 11. The CDR3 is made up of 17 amino acids. Germline assignment: CDR1 MGHRA and CDR2 YSYEKL. CDR3 nucleotides: TGCGCCAGCAGGCTAGCGGGGGGGCCTCTATCCCCAGATACGCAGTATTTT. This translates into CASRLAGGPLSPDTQYF.

This clone was seen more than once but under ten times. The chain carries TRBV5-6 and TRBJ2-7; 7 bases map to TRBD2. CDR3 length equals 15 residues. With 0 bases clipped from V and 1 base from J, the junction kept 4 bases outside the gene matches. Germline V gene sequence: CDR1 SGHDT, CDR2 YYEEEE. The CDR3 DNA follows: TGTGCCAGCAGCTTGGGGGCTAGCGGTTCCTACGAGCAGTACTTC. It encodes CASSLGASGSYEQYF.

The CDR3 sequence: CASSQVFDSSYEQYF. The CDR3 region has the DNA TGCGCCAGCAGCCAAGTCTTCGACAGTTCCTACGAGCAGTACTTC. The chain carries TRBV4-3 and TRBJ2-7; D is possibly TRBD1 (5 bases). With 1 base removed from V and 1 base from J, the gap between germline ends came to 11 bases. Germline V gene data show CDR1 as LGHNA and CDR2 as YSLEER. The CDR3 is made up of 15 amino acids.

The rearrangement uses TRBV7-9 and TRBJ1-1; no definite D call. Trimming left V 5 bases short and J 1 base short, with 14 bases between. Germline values: CDR1 SEHNR, CDR2 FQNEAQ (reference sequence). This CDR3 has 15 residues. The CDR3 sequence: CASSPQSWRNTEAFF. The CDR3 DNA follows: TGTGCCAGCAGCCCCCAAAGTTGGAGGAACACTGAAGCTTTCTTT.

The V and J genes are TRBV21-1 and TRBJ2-7; the DNA was not compared with TRBD1, the D call given in the table. TRBV21-1 is classified as a pseudogene. The CDR3 is 17 residues long. The CDR3, as DNA: TGTGCCAGCAGCATTTTTTGCGACAGGGGGTTTAGTTACGAGCAGTACTTC. Its translation is CASSIFCDRGFSYEQYF.

The chain links TRBV30 to TRBJ1-5, with 8 bases fitting TRBD1. This CDR3 region has 15 residues. V dropped 2 bases and J dropped 3; count of bases not matched to a gene: 6. The germline V gene has CDR1 GTSNPN and CDR2 SVGIG (reference sequence). CDR3 sequence reads: CAWSSHRGYNQPQHF. The CDR3 nucleotides are TGTGCCTGGAGTTCGCACAGGGGGTACAATCAGCCCCAGCATTTT.

The chain carries TRBV7-8 and TRBJ1-1; 8 bases are shared with TRBD1. The CDR3 has 15 residues. In germline, CDR1 is SGHVS, CDR2 FQNEAQ. V dropped 2 bases and J dropped 6; count of bases not matched to a gene: 8. In DNA, the CDR3 is TGTGCCAGCAGCTTAATGGGTACAGGGGGAGCTGAAGCTTTCTTT. It yields the protein CASSLMGTGGAEAFF.

The gene calls are TRBV18 and TRBJ1-5, with 7 bases matching TRBD1. CDR3 size: 16 residues. Unmatched junction bases numbered 11, after V lost 6 bases and J lost 3 bases. Germline V gene data show CDR1 as KGHSH and CDR2 as LQKENI. The CDR3 region has the DNA TGTGCCAGCTCGCGAAACGGACAGGAAAACAATCAGCCCCAGCATTTT. Amino acid sequence: CASSRNGQENNQPQHF.

The V gene is TRBV4-1, the J gene TRBJ2-1; 13 bases agree with TRBD2. Germline CDR1 and CDR2: MGHRA and YSYEKL. This CDR3 has 15 amino acids. V lost 0 bases and J lost 9; bases outside the gene matches: 2. The CDR3 reads CASSQEGTSGIEQFF. The DNA for the CDR3 is TGCGCCAGCAGCCAAGAGGGGACTAGCGGGATTGAGCAGTTCTTC.

The chain combines TRBV19 with TRBJ2-1; 10 bases match TRBD2. The V and J ends lost 3 bases and 12 bases, in that order; junction bases with no gene match: 14. Per germline, CDR1 LNHDA and CDR2 SQIVND (reference sequence). The length of the CDR3 is 16 residues. CDR3 in amino acids: CASSILAGEYGSMQFF. The CDR3 DNA reads TGTGCCAGTAGTATCCTAGCGGGAGAGTACGGATCGATGCAGTTCTTC.

The V and J genes are TRBV5-5 and TRBJ1-1, with D possibly being TRBD1 (5 bases). CDR3 length equals 16 residues. Germline CDR1 SGHKS, CDR2 YYEKEE (reference sequence). V gave up 4 bases and J gave up 4 bases, with 20 bases separating them. The CDR3 sequence: CASSTLSGDPTTEAFF. The CDR3 bases are TGTGCCAGCAGCACCTTATCGGGGGACCCAACCACTGAAGCTTTCTTT.

This chain connects TRBV7-2 to TRBJ1-2; 9 nucleotides align to TRBD1. CDR1 SGHTA and CDR2 FQGNSA come from the germline V gene. CDR3 length equals 14 residues. V shed 10 bases, J shed 4 bases, and the junction held 10 bases outside the gene matches. CDR3 protein: CATVPGQGTYGYTF. In DNA form, the CDR3 reads TGTGCCACCGTCCCGGGACAGGGTACCTATGGCTACACCTTC.

The chain employs TRBV5-1 and TRBJ2-2; no firm D call. The CDR3 is 13 amino acids. CDR1 is SGHRS, CDR2 YFSETQ, per germline. V was trimmed by 4 bases and J by 7 bases, leaving 11 bases between them. The CDR3 DNA follows: TGCGCCAGCAGCCTAACGTCCCACGGGGAGCTGTTTTTT. Protein product: CASSLTSHGELFF.